Each of the 28 T cell receptor beta chains below was sequenced from the same sample in a study of T cell repertoires in cytomegalovirus infection. Each CDR3 protein is one row after TCRdb ran MiXCR on the reads. The sample has 150,000 to 200,000 distinct CDR3 sequences, roughly 9.8% seen once. The sample consisted of PBMCs. The receptors come from a human donor in good health (CMV status not recorded). Some clones in this sample may be carry-over from other donors' samples.

This clonotype has only a few counts. V gene TRBV5-1 combines with J gene TRBJ2-3; TRBD2 aligns across 8 bases. Losses at the gene ends were 0 bases for V and 4 bases for J; bases not matched to a gene: 4. The germline V gene has CDR1 SGHRS and CDR2 YFSETQ. CDR3 length: 15 amino acids. The CDR3 loop reads CASSLALAGPDTQYF. The CDR3 DNA is TGCGCCAGCAGCTTGGCTCTAGCGGGCCCAGATACGCAGTATTTT.

This clonotype was seen only a few times. The chain has TRBV12-5 and TRBJ1-2; D possibly corresponds to TRBD1 (6 bases). V shed 6 bases and J shed 4 bases, with 15 bases lying between them. CDR3 length: 14 amino acids. In germline, CDR1 is LGHNT, CDR2 FRNRAP. The CDR3 nucleotides are TGTGCTAGTGGCCCCGGACAGTCTGGCTATGGCTACACCTTC. As protein: CASGPGQSGYGYTF. Full variable domain (remainder filled in from reference TRBV12-5 and TRBJ1-2): DARVTQTPRHKVTEMGQEVTMRCQPILGHNTVFWYRQTMMQGLELLAYFRNRAPLDDSGMPKDRFSAEMPDATLATLKIQPSEPRDSAVYFCASGPGQSGYGYTFGSGTRLTVV.

The table lists this clonotype with many counts. The rearrangement uses TRBV24-1 and TRBJ2-2; TRBD1 aligns across 7 bases. The germline V gene encodes CDR1 KGHDR and CDR2 SFDVKD. CDR3 size: 15 residues. The V and J ends lost 0 bases and 6 bases, in that order; junction bases with no gene match: 3. CDR3 DNA: TGTGCCACCAGTGATTTGCCAACAGGGGCCGGGGAGCTGTTTTTT. This gives the protein CATSDLPTGAGELFF.

A few counts support this clonotype. V gene TRBV29-1 combines with J gene TRBJ1-1; D gene ambiguous. V lost 1 base and J 11 bases, leaving 17 bases between the germline ends. This CDR3 has 13 amino acids. The germline V gene has CDR1 SQVTM and CDR2 ANQGSEA. The CDR3 nucleotides read TGCAGCGTTGAAGGGGAAAGATCACAGAGGGCTTTCTTT. Its translation is CSVEGERSQRAFF.

This clonotype was recorded at least ten times. The chain is built from TRBV14 and TRBJ1-1, with no clear D. V was trimmed by 0 bases and J by 12 bases, leaving 14 bases between them. The CDR3 extends over 13 amino acids. The germline V gene encodes CDR1 SGHDN and CDR2 FVKESK. The DNA for the CDR3 is TGTGCCAGCAGCCAAGAACCGGAGCGTAAGTCTTTCTTT. Translation: CASSQEPERKSFF.

This clonotype has ten or more counts. The chain joins TRBV7-2 to TRBJ2-7, with D hard to call. Germline V lookup: CDR1 SGHTA, CDR2 FQGNSA. This CDR3 is 15 amino acids long. Trimming stripped 2 bases from V and 0 bases from J, with 11 bases between. The CDR3, as DNA: TGTGCCAGCAGCTTACGGAAACTCCACTCCTACGAGCAGTACTTC. It codes for CASSLRKLHSYEQYF.

This clonotype was seen a few times. J is TRBJ1-2 and V is TRBV28, with 8 bases aligning to TRBD1. In germline, CDR1 is MDHEN, CDR2 SYDVKM. The CDR3 runs to 14 residues. The V gene end was trimmed by 3 bases and the J gene end by 4 bases; junction bases not matched to a gene: 4. The CDR3 reads CASSFPGGSYGYTF. The DNA of the CDR3 is TGTGCCAGCAGTTTCCCAGGGGGCTCCTATGGCTACACCTTC.

There are many counts of this clonotype. The CDR3 nucleotides are TGTGCCATCAGTGAAGGGTCTAGCTCCTACAATGAGCAGTTCTTC. Translating it yields CAISEGSSSYNEQFF. The rearrangement uses TRBV10-3 and TRBJ2-1, with D unresolved. Deletions cut 3 bases from V and 0 bases from J, with 9 bases between. CDR1 and CDR2 (germline): ENHRY, SYGVKD. The CDR3 covers 15 residues.

The chain couples TRBV20-1 to TRBJ2-7, with 9 bases lining up with TRBD1. Germline lookup yields CDR1 DFQATT and CDR2 SNEGSKA (reference sequence). The CDR3 sequence is 13 residues long. The DNA of the CDR3 is TGCAGCTCTCTCGGCATGACAGGGGGTGAGCAGTACTTC. It is translated as CSSLGMTGGEQYF.

Many counts were recorded for this clonotype. The rearrangement links TRBV4-3 to TRBJ2-2, with a weak D call TRBD1 (6 bases). Trimming took 6 bases from V and 6 from J, leaving 14 bases between them. The CDR3 runs to 14 residues. Germline CDR1 LGHNA, CDR2 YSLEER. The CDR3 loop reads CASSTQGEAGELFF. The CDR3 DNA reads TGCGCCAGCAGTACACAGGGTGAAGCCGGGGAGCTGTTTTTT.

There are many counts of this clonotype. The chain links TRBV7-2 to TRBJ2-3; 14 bases are a match to TRBD2. V shed 5 bases and J 0 bases; nucleotides not matched to a gene: 4. The germline V gene has CDR1 SGHTA and CDR2 FQGNSA. The length of the CDR3 is 17 residues. The CDR3 spells CASSRTSGRQSTDTQYF. CDR3 DNA: TGTGCCAGCAGCCGGACTAGCGGGAGGCAGAGCACAGATACGCAGTATTTT.

This clonotype was counted ten times or more. The V call is TRBV7-2, the J call TRBJ2-1, with D unresolved. CDR3 length: 12 amino acids. Trimming cost V 2 bases and J 11 bases, with 10 bases left between them. Germline values: CDR1 SGHTA, CDR2 FQGNSA. CDR3: CASSLQRVKQFF. The CDR3 DNA is TGTGCCAGCAGCTTACAAAGGGTAAAGCAGTTCTTC.

This clonotype was counted at least ten times. V gene TRBV12-3 or TRBV12-4 combines with J gene TRBJ1-1; 9 nucleotides line up with TRBD1. The trim removed 7 bases at V and 2 bases at J, leaving 14 bases unmatched. The CDR3 totals 17 residues. CDR3 in DNA: TGTGCCAGCAATTACAAACCCGGGACAGGGAGTAACACTGAAGCTTTCTTT. The encoded protein is CASNYKPGTGSNTEAFF.

This clonotype was found many times. The chain carries TRBV19 and TRBJ1-6; 9 bases line up with TRBD1. Germline CDR1 LNHDA, CDR2 SQIVND (reference sequence). After removal of 6 bases from V and 6 bases from J, the junction contained 12 bases not matched to a gene. The CDR3 contains 17 residues. CDR3 coding DNA: TGTGCCAGTAGGACCTCCGCCGGGACAGGGATTAATTCACCCCTCCACTTT. Protein product: CASRTSAGTGINSPLHF.

This clonotype was observed at least ten times. The chain couples TRBV28 to TRBJ1-2; tentative D call: TRBD1 (6 bases). The CDR3 runs 15 residues. Per the germline V gene, CDR1 is MDHEN and CDR2 is SYDVKM. V lost 3 bases and J 4 bases, leaving 15 bases between the germline ends. The CDR3 protein is CASSLGTGWSYGYTF. CDR3 sequence (DNA): TGTGCCAGCAGTTTGGGTACAGGGTGGAGCTATGGCTACACCTTC.

This clonotype was detected ten times or more. This chain uses TRBV6-2 or TRBV6-3 with TRBJ2-7; 10 bases are a match to TRBD1. The V segment lost 4 bases and the J segment 5 bases; nucleotides outside the gene matches: 8. The CDR3 runs to 15 residues. CDR1 is MNHEY and CDR2 is SVGEGT in the germline V gene. In DNA form, the CDR3 reads TGTGCCAGCAGTTGGCCGGGACAGGGGAGCCACGAGCAGTACTTC. Protein sequence: CASSWPGQGSHEQYF.

V gene TRBV6-6 combines with J gene TRBJ1-1; D not certain. Germline V gene data show CDR1 as MNHNY and CDR2 as SVGAGI (reference sequence). Between the trimmed V and J ends, which lost 7 bases and 5 bases, there was a span of 8 bases. This CDR3 is built from 11 residues. The CDR3 DNA reads as TGTGCCAGCATAGTAGAGACTGAAGCTTTCTTT. It yields the protein CASIVETEAFF.

This clonotype was detected only a few times. This chain uses TRBV28 with TRBJ1-3, with D hard to call. The CDR3 contains 13 residues. V shed 6 bases and J shed 1 base, with 7 bases lying between them. Looked up from germline, CDR1 is MDHEN and CDR2 is SYDVKM. The CDR3: CASSLPSGNTIYF. The DNA of the CDR3 is TGTGCCAGCAGCTTACCATCTGGAAACACCATATATTTT.

The chain carries TRBV24-1 and TRBJ1-1; D gene unclear. The CDR3 loop spans 13 amino acids. Deletions cut 4 bases from V and 5 bases from J, with 10 bases between. The V gene's germline CDR1 is KGHDR and CDR2 SFDVKD. CDR3 DNA sequence: TGTGCCACCAGTGACGGGGTAGGGACTGAAGCTTTCTTT. Amino acid sequence: CATSDGVGTEAFF.

In its sample, this clonotype was seen many times. The chain links TRBV6-2 or TRBV6-3 to TRBJ2-3, with TRBD2 as a possible D gene (5 bases). Germline CDR1 and CDR2: MNHEY and SVGEGT. The CDR3 covers 16 residues. V was trimmed by 2 bases and J by 4 bases, leaving 16 bases between them. The CDR3 sequence is CASSYGSSSPPDTQYF. The CDR3 DNA sequence: TGTGCCAGCAGTTACGGATCTAGCTCCCCCCCAGATACGCAGTATTTT.

This clonotype appeared many times. The chain has TRBV7-3 and TRBJ2-7; 9 bases agree with TRBD2. The V gene end was trimmed by 5 bases and the J gene end by 6 bases; junction bases not matched to a gene: 11. Germline V gene sequence: CDR1 SGHTA, CDR2 FQGTGA. The CDR3 is 15 amino acids. Here the CDR3 DNA reads TGTGCCAGCAGCACCCAGGGGCTAGCGGGATCCGAGCAGTACTTC. Residues: CASSTQGLAGSEQYF. Using reference TRBV7-3 and TRBJ2-7 for the parts outside the CDR3, the full variable domain is GAGVSQTPSNKVTEKGKYVELRCDPISGHTALYWYRQSLGQGPEFLIYFQGTGAADDSGLPNDRFFAVRPEGSVSTLKIQRTERGDSAVYLCASSTQGLAGSEQYFGPGTRLTVT.

This clonotype was picked up many times. CDR3 residues: CASSLRGNDGYTF. The CDR3 DNA reads as TGTGCCAGCAGCTTGAGGGGGAATGATGGCTACACCTTC. The rearrangement joins TRBV7-2 to TRBJ1-2; possible D gene TRBD1, 6 bases. The CDR3 is made up of 13 amino acids. CDR1 and CDR2 (germline): SGHTA, FQGNSA. With 3 bases removed from V and 6 bases from J, the gap between germline ends came to 11 bases.

J is TRBJ2-2 and V is TRBV5-4; 8 nucleotides line up with TRBD2. This CDR3 has 20 amino acids. Per germline, CDR1 SGHNT and CDR2 YYREEE (reference sequence). The trim removed 2 bases at V and 0 bases at J, leaving 15 bases unmatched. This CDR3 reads CASSLLFSRGVASNTGELFF. The CDR3 DNA is TGTGCCAGCAGCTTACTCTTCTCGCGGGGGGTCGCATCGAACACCGGGGAGCTGTTTTTT.

This chain connects TRBV20-1 to TRBJ2-2; D is perhaps TRBD1 (6 bases). The CDR3 is made up of 15 amino acids. V was shortened by 6 bases and J by 3 bases, with 17 bases between the two germline ends. Germline CDR1 reads DFQATT; CDR2 reads SNEGSKA (reference sequence). CDR3 DNA: TGCAGTGCCCGGACAGTTCGTATGGACACCGGGGAGCTGTTTTTT. It specifies CSARTVRMDTGELFF.

CDR3 DNA sequence: TGTGCCAGCAGCGTAGATGTGGGGGGCACTGAAGCTTTCTTT. This encodes CASSVDVGGTEAFF. This chain joins TRBV9 and TRBJ1-1; a possible D gene is TRBD1 (5 bases). The CDR3 extends over 14 amino acids. Trimming removed 0 bases from V and 4 bases from J, with 10 bases in between. Germline V gene sequence: CDR1 SGDLS, CDR2 YYNGEE.

This clonotype showed up many times. V usage is TRBV7-2 and J usage is TRBJ2-2; TRBD2 might be the D (5 bases). Germline CDR1 SGHTA, CDR2 FQGNSA. V was pared by 6 bases and J by 4 bases, with 9 bases between. The CDR3 totals 13 residues. This CDR3 is CASRAAGTGELFF. DNA of the CDR3: TGTGCCAGCAGAGCCGCGGGCACCGGGGAGCTGTTTTTT.

V and J are TRBV29-1 and TRBJ1-2; D is unresolved. Trimming left V 5 bases short and J 2 bases short, with 15 bases between. Per germline, CDR1 SQVTM and CDR2 ANQGSEA. The CDR3 length is 14 residues. CDR3 nucleotide sequence: TGCAGCGTTATTGCCCCCCCACTGAACTATGGCTACACCTTC. Protein sequence: CSVIAPPLNYGYTF.

This clonotype was detected ten times or more. The J gene is TRBJ2-3, the V gene TRBV11-2; possibly TRBD1 for D (7 bases). The CDR3 spans 16 residues. With 1 base removed from V and 0 bases from J, the gap between germline ends came to 11 bases. CDR1 and CDR2 (germline): SGHAT, FQNNGV. The CDR3 DNA is TGTGCCAGCAGCTTAGGGGGGGACAGAAGCACAGATACGCAGTATTTT. It translates to CASSLGGDRSTDTQYF.